The 2 T cell receptor beta chains listed next were all sequenced from one sample in a study of regulatory T cells in long-lasting Graves disease (TCRdb year 2021). The sample's time point label, in plain terms: newly diagnosed GD, antithyroid drugs for less than 3 months. For both TCR sequencing and RNA sequencing, RNA was extracted from PBMCs in TRIzol. Libraries were prepared through multiplex PCR. TCRdb records Illumina HiSeq 4000 as the sequencer. iRepertoire HTBI primers and Arm-PCR amplification of CDR3 regions were used to construct TCR beta libraries. TCRdb reprocessed the public reads (quality trimming at Q25 with fastp, clone calling with MiXCR) and kept in-frame beta chains. Here each entry gathers all rows of one CDR3 protein and keeps the most common genes and DNA. In this sample the table shows hundreds of thousands of distinct CDR3 sequences, roughly 17% of which occur a single time. 25% to 30% of the sample lies in the top ten.

The sample was also linked to a second study, of T cells in Graves' hyperthyroidism and ophthalmopathy.

Sequenced here: peripheral blood mononuclear cells (PBMCs), sampled at new diagnosis, from a patient treated with antithyroid drugs. Receptor source: a middle-aged man with Graves disease. Donor details come from another sample of the same person, matched by shared clones.

This clonotype was observed at least ten times. This chain's CDR3 is CASSLEGSPWGTDTQYF. The CDR3 nucleotides are TGTGCCAGCAGTTTAGAGGGGAGTCCCTGGGGCACAGATACGCAGTATTTT. V usage is TRBV27 and J usage is TRBJ2-3, with D perhaps being TRBD1 or TRBD2 (5 bases each). The germline CDR1 and CDR2 sequences are MNHEY and SMNVEV (reference sequence). CDR3 length: 17 amino acids. V was trimmed by 2 bases and J by 1 base, leaving 16 bases between them.

The gene calls are TRBV20-1 and TRBJ2-1; no definite D call. The V end lost 7 bases, the J end lost 5 bases, and 9 bases lay between the germline ends. There are 11 residues in the CDR3. Germline V gene sequence: CDR1 DFQATT, CDR2 SNEGSKA (reference sequence). CDR3 sequence (DNA): TGCAGTGGTTCCTCGAACAATGAGCAGTTCTTC. Translating gives CSGSSNNEQFF.